The T cell receptor (beta chain) described here comes from a study of blood T cell repertoires in COVID-19. Turning to the study itself: Collection of acute and convalescent COVID-19 samples took place in the United States, Italy and Spain. T cells, B-cell-depleted T cells, or PBMCs provided the cDNA or gDNA that served as material.

CDR3 size: 15 residues. Trimming left V 3 bases short and J 5 bases short, with 11 bases between. The germline CDR1 and CDR2 sequences are MNHNS and SASEGT. The protocol was immunoSEQ multiplex PCR, while the TCRdb copy is restricted to in-frame clones and leaves out a portion. The sample yields roughly 330,000 clones, 70% to 90% seen once. Each recovered donor of Cohort 3 presented with two negative PCRs, clearance, or symptom resolution. Sequencing input: PBMCs or T cells enriched from blood (not recorded which). V usage is TRBV6-1 and J usage is TRBJ1-6; TRBD1 might be the D (5 bases). This receptor was obtained from a woman aged 18 to 35 who had recovered from COVID-19. CDR3: CASSDAAGNNSPLHF. For the CDR3, the DNA is TGTGCCAGCAGTGACGCGGCAGGGAATAATTCACCCCTCCACTTT.